Shown below are 8 T cell receptor beta chains from a single sample sequenced in a study of cytomegalovirus exposure and HLA in healthy donors. Amplification used 60 Vbeta primers and 13 Jbeta primers. Assay: immunoSEQ multiplex PCR; the TCRdb copy retains only in-frame clones and omits some. Of around 86,000 clones in the sample, over 75% were seen once. The specimen sequenced was PBMCs. These receptor sequences come from a female donor in good health and CMV-seronegative.

The chain couples TRBV18 to TRBJ1-6; perhaps TRBD1 as D (5 bases). Germline values: CDR1 KGHSH, CDR2 LQKENI. Trimming cost V 2 bases and J 10 bases, with 12 bases left between them. This CDR3 region has 14 residues. This CDR3 is CASSPGPGYSPLHF. CDR3 in DNA: TGTGCCAGCTCACCAGGCCCAGGGTACTCACCCCTCCACTTT.

This clone occurred many times. The chain combines TRBV19 with TRBJ2-6; 10 bases are a match to TRBD1. The CDR3 consists of 17 residues. The junction had 6 bases not matched to a gene; V was cut back by 5 bases and J by 2 bases. Germline V gives CDR1 LNHDA, CDR2 SQIVND (reference sequence). This CDR3 is CASSPDRGLTGANVLTF. The DNA for the CDR3 is TGTGCCAGTAGTCCAGACAGGGGGCTAACTGGGGCCAACGTCCTGACTTTC.

The chain is built from TRBV29-1 and TRBJ2-7, with D maybe TRBD1 (6 bases). This CDR3 contains 14 residues. The V and J ends lost 5 bases and 0 bases respectively, with 14 bases between them. The germline CDR1 and CDR2 sequences are SQVTM and ANQGSEA. The CDR3 DNA follows: TGCAGCGTTTCGGGGACGGACAGCTCCTACGAGCAGTACTTC. Its translation is CSVSGTDSSYEQYF.

By share, this clone ranks as medium-sized (0.01 to 0.1%). The V call is TRBV6-1, the J call TRBJ1-5; 8 bases fit TRBD1. The V gene's germline CDR1 is MNHNS and CDR2 SASEGT. V was clipped by 5 bases and J by 5 bases; unmatched bases: 8. This CDR3 contains 15 residues. The chain's CDR3 is CASSWAGGEDQPQHF. As DNA, the CDR3 is TGTGCCAGCAGTTGGGCAGGGGGCGAGGATCAGCCCCAGCATTTT.

The CDR3 DNA is TGTGCCAGCAGTTCAGTCCCGGGGAAGAATCAGCCCCAGCATTTT. It specifies CASSSVPGKNQPQHF. The chain links TRBV6-5 to TRBJ1-5; D gene uncertain. This CDR3 comprises 15 residues. Germline V gene sequence: CDR1 MNHEY, CDR2 SVGAGI. Deletions cut 4 bases from V and 4 bases from J, with 14 bases between.

This chain joins TRBV9 and TRBJ2-3; 7 nucleotides line up with TRBD2. Germline CDR1 SGDLS, CDR2 YYNGEE. Losses at the gene ends were 3 bases for V and 2 bases for J; bases not matched to a gene: 3. The CDR3 has 14 amino acids. The CDR3 reads CASSAGTTTDTQYF. CDR3 DNA: TGTGCCAGCAGCGCCGGGACTACCACAGATACGCAGTATTTT. Full variable domain (remainder filled in from reference TRBV9 and TRBJ2-3): DSGVTQTPKHLITATGQRVTLRCSPRSGDLSVYWYQQSLDQGLQFLIQYYNGEERAKGNILERFSAQQFPDLHSELNLSSLELGDSALYFCASSAGTTTDTQYFGPGTRLTVL.

V usage is TRBV5-6 and J usage is TRBJ2-7; the match to TRBD2 covers 12 bases. Germline assignment: CDR1 SGHDT and CDR2 YYEEEE. With V trimmed by 0 bases and J by 2 bases, 6 bases remained unmatched. The CDR3 extends over 17 amino acids. CDR3 loop: CASSLGFRLAGAYEQYF. The CDR3 DNA reads as TGTGCCAGCAGCTTGGGATTTAGACTAGCGGGGGCCTACGAGCAGTACTTC. The full variable domain, in which reference TRBV5-6 and TRBJ2-7 provide the parts outside the CDR3, is DAGVTQSPTHLIKTRGQQVTLRCSPKSGHDTVSWYQQALGQGPQFIFQYYEEEERQRGNFPDRFSGHQFPNYSSELNVNALLLGDSALYLCASSLGFRLAGAYEQYFGPGTRLTVT.

The chain joins TRBV5-4 to TRBJ2-5; 7 bases align to TRBD1. V gave up 4 bases and J gave up 5 bases; unmatched junction bases: 8. This CDR3 has 14 residues. The germline V gene encodes CDR1 SGHNT and CDR2 YYREEE (reference sequence). CDR3 loop: CASSLDRDLETQYF. In DNA form, the CDR3 reads TGTGCCAGCAGCCTCGACAGGGATTTGGAGACCCAGTACTTC.